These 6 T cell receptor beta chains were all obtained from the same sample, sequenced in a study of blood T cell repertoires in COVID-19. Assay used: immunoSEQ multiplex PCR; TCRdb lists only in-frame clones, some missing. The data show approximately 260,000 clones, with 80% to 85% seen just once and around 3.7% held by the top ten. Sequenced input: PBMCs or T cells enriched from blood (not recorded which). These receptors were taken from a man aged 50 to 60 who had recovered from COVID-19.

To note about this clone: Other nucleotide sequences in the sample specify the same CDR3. In DNA, the CDR3 is TGTGCCAGCAGTGAACACAAAGGGGGCATGGGAGGAAACACCATATATTTT. Protein: CASSEHKGGMGGNTIYF. The chain joins TRBV2 to TRBJ1-3, with 7 nucleotides matching TRBD1. V shed 2 bases, J shed 4 bases, and the junction held 11 bases outside the gene matches. CDR3 length: 17 amino acids. CDR1 and CDR2 from the germline V gene are SNHLY and FYNNEI.

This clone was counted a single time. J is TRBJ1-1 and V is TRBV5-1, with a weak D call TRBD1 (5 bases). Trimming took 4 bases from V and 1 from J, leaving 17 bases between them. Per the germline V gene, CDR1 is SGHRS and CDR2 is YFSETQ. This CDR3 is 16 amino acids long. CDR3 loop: CASSDHGGVANTEAFF. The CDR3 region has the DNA TGCGCCAGCAGCGATCACGGGGGGGTCGCGAACACTGAAGCTTTCTTT.

CDR3 residues: CASSLDRGRDTQYF. In nucleotides, the CDR3 is TGTGCCAGCAGCCTGGACAGGGGTCGAGATACGCAGTATTTT. This sequence joins TRBV6-2 or TRBV6-3 and TRBJ2-3; 9 bases fit TRBD1. Germline V gene data show CDR1 as MNHEY and CDR2 as SVGEGT. V was clipped by 6 bases and J by 5 bases; unmatched bases: 6. The CDR3 covers 14 residues.

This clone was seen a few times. CDR3 DNA: TGCGCCAGCAGTGAGGCCAGGACAGGGGCCATTTACGAGCAGTACTTC. This encodes CASSEARTGAIYEQYF. The chain carries TRBV10-1 and TRBJ2-7; 9 bases match TRBD1. The germline V gene encodes CDR1 WNHNN and CDR2 SYGVQD (reference sequence). The CDR3 sequence is 16 residues long. V was pared by 2 bases and J by 4 bases, with 9 bases of the junction left unmatched.

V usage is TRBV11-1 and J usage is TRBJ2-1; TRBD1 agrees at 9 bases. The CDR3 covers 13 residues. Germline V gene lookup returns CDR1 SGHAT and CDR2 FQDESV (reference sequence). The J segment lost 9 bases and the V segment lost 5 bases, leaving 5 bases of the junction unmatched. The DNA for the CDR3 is TGTGCCAGCAGCAGGGACAGGGCTGGTGAGCAGTTCTTC. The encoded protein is CASSRDRAGEQFF.

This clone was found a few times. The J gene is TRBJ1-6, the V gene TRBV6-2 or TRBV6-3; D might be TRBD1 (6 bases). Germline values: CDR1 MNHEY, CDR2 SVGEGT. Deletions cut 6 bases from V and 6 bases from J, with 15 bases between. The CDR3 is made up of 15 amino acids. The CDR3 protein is CASSPATGPNSPLHF. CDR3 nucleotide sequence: TGTGCCAGCAGCCCCGCGACAGGTCCTAATTCACCCCTCCACTTT.